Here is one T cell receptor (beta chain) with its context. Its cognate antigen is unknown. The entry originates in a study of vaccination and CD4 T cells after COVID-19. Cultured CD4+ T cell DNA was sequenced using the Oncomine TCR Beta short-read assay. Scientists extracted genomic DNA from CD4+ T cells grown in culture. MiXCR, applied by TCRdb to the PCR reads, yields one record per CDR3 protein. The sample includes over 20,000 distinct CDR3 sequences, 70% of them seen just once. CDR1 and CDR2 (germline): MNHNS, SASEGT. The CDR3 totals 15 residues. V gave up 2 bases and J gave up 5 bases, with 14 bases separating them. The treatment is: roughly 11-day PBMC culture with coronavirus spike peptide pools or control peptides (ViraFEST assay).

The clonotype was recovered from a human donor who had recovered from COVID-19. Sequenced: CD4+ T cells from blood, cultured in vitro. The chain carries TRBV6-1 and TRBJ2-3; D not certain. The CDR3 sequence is CASSELASKGDTQYF. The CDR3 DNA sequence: TGTGCCAGCAGTGAATTGGCTAGTAAGGGAGATACGCAGTATTTT.